Listed below are T cell receptor beta chains from one sample, sequenced in a study of T cell repertoires in cytomegalovirus infection. TCRdb re-analysed the reads in MiXCR, keeping a single row per CDR3 protein. The table lists about 60,000 distinct CDR3 sequences, 33% of them singletons. The antigens for these receptors are not known. The sequencing sample was made of PBMCs, sequenced either directly or after in vitro stimulation (not recorded which). These TCRs come from a human donor in good health (CMV status not recorded). Some clones in this sample may be carry-over from other donors' samples. Both conserved end residues are part of each CDR3. D genes are given only for firm matches.

v_call	j_call	d_call	cdr3_aa
TRBV9	TRBJ2-1	.	CASSVGLGSYNEQFF
TRBV5-6	TRBJ2-1	TRBD1	CATRTGGDNEQFF
TRBV29-1	TRBJ2-3	.	CSAEGRQAGVDTQYF
TRBV20-1	TRBJ2-5	.	CSARDHQGLETQYF
TRBV12-3/TRBV12-4	TRBJ2-7	TRBD2	CASKLAGGPYEQYF
TRBV7-2	TRBJ1-2	.	CASSLVSTGPNYGYTF
TRBV12-5	TRBJ2-4	.	CASGLVRTAKNIQYF
TRBV19	TRBJ2-1	TRBD2	CASSWGRGLNEQFF
TRBV7-9	TRBJ1-4	.	CASSRVGVDSEANEKLFF
TRBV7-9	TRBJ2-2	.	CASSLKRYTGELFF
TRBV18	TRBJ2-7	TRBD2	CASSPRAGELYEQYF
TRBV9	TRBJ2-1	.	CASSPSGAYNEQFF
TRBV12-3/TRBV12-4	TRBJ2-1	.	CASSSDFDEQFF
TRBV7-2	TRBJ2-4	TRBD2	CASRLGTSRRLENIQYF
TRBV5-4	TRBJ1-1	.	CASREGGQRSTEAFF